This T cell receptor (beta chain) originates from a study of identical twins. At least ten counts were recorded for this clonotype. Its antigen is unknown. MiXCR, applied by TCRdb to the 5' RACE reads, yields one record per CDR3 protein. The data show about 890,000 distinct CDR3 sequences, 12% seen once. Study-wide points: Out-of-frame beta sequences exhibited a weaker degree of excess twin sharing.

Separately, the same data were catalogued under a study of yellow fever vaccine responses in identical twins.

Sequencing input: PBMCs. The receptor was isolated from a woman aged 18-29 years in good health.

The CDR3 protein is CASSEATGGSYEQYF. DNA of the CDR3: TGTGCCAGCAGTGAGGCGACAGGGGGCTCCTACGAGCAGTACTTC. This chain connects TRBV12-3 or TRBV12-4 to TRBJ2-7; 9 bases map to TRBD1. The CDR3 covers 15 residues. J gave up 0 bases and V 5 bases, and 5 bases lay outside the gene matches.